A selection of T cell receptor beta chains follows, all from one sample in a study of Ad26.COV2.S vaccination and SARS-CoV-2 variants. Measured with immunoSEQ multiplex PCR; TCRdb has only the in-frame clones, and not every one. This table has approximately 460,000 clones, roughly nine tenths appearing once. The sample was peripheral blood, taken in a trial of Ad26.COV2.S vaccine versus placebo. Source of these receptors: a person between 18 and 65 years old who received the Ad26.COV2.S COVID-19 vaccine or a placebo. The conserved cysteine and the conserved F or W are not part of the CDR3 here.

J gene: TRBJ2-5; CDR3 length: 12; V gene: TRBV7-2; CDR3 protein: ASSRQTGKETQY
J gene: TRBJ2-1; CDR3 length: 12; V gene: TRBV28; CDR3 protein: ASTSGQGDNEQF
J gene: TRBJ2-1; CDR3 length: 14; V gene: TRBV12-5; CDR3 protein: ARASHIAGVYNEQF
J gene: TRBJ2-3; CDR3 length: 14; V gene: TRBV6-6; CDR3 protein: ASSRGLAGMTDTQY
J gene: TRBJ2-7; CDR3 length: 9; V gene: TRBV25-1; CDR3 protein: ASSEYNEQY
J gene: TRBJ1-6; CDR3 length: 8; V gene: TRBV23-1; CDR3 protein: ASSDRALH
J gene: TRBJ2-1; CDR3 length: 17; V gene: TRBV3-1/TRBV3-2; CDR3 protein: ASSQDPFPGGRAGNEQF
J gene: TRBJ2-7; CDR3 length: 11; V gene: TRBV30; CDR3 protein: AWSVHLPYEQY
J gene: TRBJ2-2; CDR3 length: 14; V gene: TRBV6-2/TRBV6-3; CDR3 protein: ASTPGWAAWTGELF
J gene: TRBJ2-1; CDR3 length: 9; V gene: TRBV29-1; CDR3 protein: SVVRYNEQF
J gene: TRBJ1-2; CDR3 length: 12; V gene: TRBV2; CDR3 protein: ASSLGQGRDGYT
J gene: TRBJ1-5; CDR3 length: 11; V gene: TRBV6-5; CDR3 protein: ASSWGANQPQH
J gene: TRBJ1-2; CDR3 length: 11; V gene: TRBV18; CDR3 protein: ASSPRQFYGYT
J gene: TRBJ1-1; CDR3 length: 11; V gene: TRBV7-6; CDR3 protein: ASSLSPQNEAF
J gene: TRBJ2-7; CDR3 length: 10; V gene: TRBV29-1; CDR3 protein: SVVPNRDEQY
J gene: TRBJ2-2; CDR3 length: 10; V gene: TRBV7-9; CDR3 protein: ASSLGDVELF
J gene: TRBJ2-1; CDR3 length: 14; V gene: TRBV19; CDR3 protein: ASDQSPDRGFNEQF
J gene: TRBJ2-3; CDR3 length: 13; V gene: TRBV7-9; CDR3 protein: ASSLEGTPTDTQY
J gene: TRBJ1-2; CDR3 length: 17; V gene: TRBV18; CDR3 protein: ASSPLSWVNRGSNYGYT
J gene: TRBJ2-2; CDR3 length: 13; V gene: TRBV28; CDR3 protein: ASTPAGTNTGELF
J gene: TRBJ1-6; CDR3 length: 15; V gene: TRBV3-1/TRBV3-2; CDR3 protein: ASRGTFPSSYNSPLH
J gene: TRBJ1-6; CDR3 length: 11; V gene: TRBV28; CDR3 protein: ASSGGWNSPLH
J gene: TRBJ2-1; CDR3 length: 9; V gene: TRBV10-3; CDR3 protein: AISGGQEQF
J gene: TRBJ1-1; CDR3 length: 12; V gene: TRBV5-1; CDR3 protein: ASSWANMNTEAF
J gene: TRBJ2-5; CDR3 length: 14; V gene: TRBV6-2/TRBV6-3; CDR3 protein: ASSYSKGGRRETQY
J gene: TRBJ2-5; CDR3 length: 10; V gene: TRBV7-9; CDR3 protein: ASSPGTSLGY
J gene: TRBJ2-1; CDR3 length: 8; V gene: TRBV2; CDR3 protein: ASRRGEQF
J gene: TRBJ1-1; CDR3 length: 13; V gene: TRBV5-1; CDR3 protein: ASSFKGAGNTEAF
J gene: TRBJ2-3; CDR3 length: 13; V gene: TRBV9; CDR3 protein: ASSVAWSGRDTQY
J gene: TRBJ2-1; CDR3 length: 11; V gene: TRBV7-9; CDR3 protein: ASSLLGNNEQF
J gene: TRBJ2-4; CDR3 length: 13; V gene: TRBV18; CDR3 protein: ASSEGRLAKNIQY
J gene: TRBJ2-3; CDR3 length: 12; V gene: TRBV28; CDR3 protein: ASRRGLAGDTQY
J gene: TRBJ2-1; CDR3 length: 13; V gene: TRBV28; CDR3 protein: ASSLSGTKGNEQF
J gene: TRBJ1-6; CDR3 length: 13; V gene: TRBV7-9; CDR3 protein: ASSPLDSHNSPLH
J gene: TRBJ2-7; CDR3 length: 15; V gene: TRBV11-2; CDR3 protein: ASSAANRFLGTYEQY
J gene: TRBJ2-6; CDR3 length: 13; V gene: TRBV7-9; CDR3 protein: ASSLVGVGANVLT
J gene: TRBJ1-1; CDR3 length: 14; V gene: TRBV14; CDR3 protein: ASSQDWGEMNTEAF